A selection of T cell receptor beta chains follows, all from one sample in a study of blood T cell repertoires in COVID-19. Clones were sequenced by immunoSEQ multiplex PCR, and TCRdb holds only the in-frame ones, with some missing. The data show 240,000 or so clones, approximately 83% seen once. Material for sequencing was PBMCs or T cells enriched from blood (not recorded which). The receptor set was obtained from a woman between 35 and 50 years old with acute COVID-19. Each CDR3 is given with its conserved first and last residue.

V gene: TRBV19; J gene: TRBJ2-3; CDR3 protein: CASTKGRTDTQYF
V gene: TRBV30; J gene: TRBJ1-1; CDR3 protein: CAWGAAGGTEAFF
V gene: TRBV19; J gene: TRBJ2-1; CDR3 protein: CASSIVEAGEGDEQFF
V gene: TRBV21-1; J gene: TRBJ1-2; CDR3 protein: CASSKADRGRIMAYGYTF
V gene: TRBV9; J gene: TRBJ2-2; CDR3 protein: CASSPRQGARNTGELFF
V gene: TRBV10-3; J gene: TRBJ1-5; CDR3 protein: CATTTAGGNQPQHF
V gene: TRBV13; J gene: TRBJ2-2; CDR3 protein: CASSLSAAGRTGELFF
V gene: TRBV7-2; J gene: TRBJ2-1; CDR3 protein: CASSPGQTNNEQFF
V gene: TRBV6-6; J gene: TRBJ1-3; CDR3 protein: CASSSTTGASGNTIYF
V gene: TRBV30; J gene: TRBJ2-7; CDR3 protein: CAGQGSYEQYF
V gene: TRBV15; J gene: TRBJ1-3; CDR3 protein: CATSRDEDGVPGNTIYF
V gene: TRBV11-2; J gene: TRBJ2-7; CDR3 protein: CASATSSVFDEQYF
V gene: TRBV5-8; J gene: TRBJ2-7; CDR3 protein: CASSGIYEQYF
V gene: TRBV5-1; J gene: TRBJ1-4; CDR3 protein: CASSPWDKENEKLFF
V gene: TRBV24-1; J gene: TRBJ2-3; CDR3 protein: CATGDRGITDTQYF
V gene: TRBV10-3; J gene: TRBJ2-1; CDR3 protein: CAIGLSYNEQFF
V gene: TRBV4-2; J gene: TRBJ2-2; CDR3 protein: CASSRSGLAGGGELFF
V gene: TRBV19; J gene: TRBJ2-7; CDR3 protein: CASSMRSGIDYEQYF
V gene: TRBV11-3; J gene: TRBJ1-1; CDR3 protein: CASSFSREQAFF
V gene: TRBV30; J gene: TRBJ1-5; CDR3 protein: CAWSSVYSNQPQHF
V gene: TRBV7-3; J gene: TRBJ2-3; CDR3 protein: CASSWTSGNPTRRTDTQYF
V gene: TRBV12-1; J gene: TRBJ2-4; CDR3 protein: CASSTGTGKLDIQYF
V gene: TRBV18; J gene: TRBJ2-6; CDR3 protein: CASSFSREDNVLTF
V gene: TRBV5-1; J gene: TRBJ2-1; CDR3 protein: CASSLGDSGDNEQFF
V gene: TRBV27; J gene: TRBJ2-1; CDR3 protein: CASKSGQVSYNEQFF
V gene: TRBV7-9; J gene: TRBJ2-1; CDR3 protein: CASSFPSGIAYNEQFF
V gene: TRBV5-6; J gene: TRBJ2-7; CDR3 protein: CASSFLTGTSSYEQYF
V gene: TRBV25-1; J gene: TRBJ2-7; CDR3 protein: CASSPAEGSSYEQYF
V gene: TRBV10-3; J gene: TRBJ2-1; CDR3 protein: CAISEVRGNEQFF
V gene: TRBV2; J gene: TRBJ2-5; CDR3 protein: CASSVRETQYF
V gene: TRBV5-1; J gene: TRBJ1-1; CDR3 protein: CASSLEEENTEAFF
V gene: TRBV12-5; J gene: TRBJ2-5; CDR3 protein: CASASDTQETQYF
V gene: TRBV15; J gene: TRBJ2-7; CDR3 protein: CATSRRPSGRTYEQYF
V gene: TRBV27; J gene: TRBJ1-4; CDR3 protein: CASRSAAGFNEKLFF
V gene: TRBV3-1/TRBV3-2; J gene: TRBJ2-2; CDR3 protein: CASSSSGSRTGELFF
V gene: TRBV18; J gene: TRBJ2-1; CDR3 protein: CASSKTSGRTPSSYNEQFF
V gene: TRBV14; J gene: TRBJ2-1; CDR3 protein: CASSQLAGAQFF
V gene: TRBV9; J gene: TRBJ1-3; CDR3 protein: CASSVAETGVLGNTIYF
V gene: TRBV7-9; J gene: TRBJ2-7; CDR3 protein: CASSLGRGRRYLDEQYF
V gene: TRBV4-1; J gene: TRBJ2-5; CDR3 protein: CASSQKAGGAGARRTQYF
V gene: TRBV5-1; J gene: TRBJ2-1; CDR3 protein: CASSFTGGLGNEQFF
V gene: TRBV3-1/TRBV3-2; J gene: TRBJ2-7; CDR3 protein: CASSQYGGDEQYF
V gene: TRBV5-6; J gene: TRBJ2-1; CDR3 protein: CASSSRQDPWNEQFF
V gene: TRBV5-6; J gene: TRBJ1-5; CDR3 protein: CASSSFLLRDHQPQHF
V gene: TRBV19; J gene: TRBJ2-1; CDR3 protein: CANIVLTRRYNEQFF
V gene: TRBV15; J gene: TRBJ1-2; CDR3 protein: CATSRDIGLNNYGYTF
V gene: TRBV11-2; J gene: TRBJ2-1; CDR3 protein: CASARSSYNEQFF
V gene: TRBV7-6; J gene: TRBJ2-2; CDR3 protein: CASSLYMGLAGASTGELFF
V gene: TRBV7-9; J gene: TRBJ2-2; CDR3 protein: CASSLEGLFNTGELFF
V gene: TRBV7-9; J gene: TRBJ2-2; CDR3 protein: CASSSRVTGELFF
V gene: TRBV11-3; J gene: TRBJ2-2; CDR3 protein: CASSLASGTGELFF
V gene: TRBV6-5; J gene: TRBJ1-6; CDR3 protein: CASSTTGARNSPLHF
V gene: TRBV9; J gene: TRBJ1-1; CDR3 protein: CASSVVLTEAFF
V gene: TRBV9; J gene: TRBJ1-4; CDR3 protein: CASSAEQGVKLFF
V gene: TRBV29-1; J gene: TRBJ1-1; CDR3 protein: CSVEGSIPEAFF
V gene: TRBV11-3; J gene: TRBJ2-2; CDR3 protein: CASSSARDRAAVGELFF